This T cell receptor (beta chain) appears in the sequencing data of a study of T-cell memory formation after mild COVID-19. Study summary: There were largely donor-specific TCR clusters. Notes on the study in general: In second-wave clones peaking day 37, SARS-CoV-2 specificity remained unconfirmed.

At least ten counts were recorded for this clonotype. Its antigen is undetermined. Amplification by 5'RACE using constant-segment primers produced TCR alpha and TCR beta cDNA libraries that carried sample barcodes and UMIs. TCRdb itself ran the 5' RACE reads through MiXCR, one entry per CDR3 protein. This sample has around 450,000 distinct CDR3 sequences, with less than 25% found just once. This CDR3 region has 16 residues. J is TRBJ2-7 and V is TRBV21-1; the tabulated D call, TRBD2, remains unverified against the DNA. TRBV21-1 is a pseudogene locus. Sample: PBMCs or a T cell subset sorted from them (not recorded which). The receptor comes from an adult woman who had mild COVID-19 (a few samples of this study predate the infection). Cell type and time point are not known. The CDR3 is CASSLPGLAGSYEQYF. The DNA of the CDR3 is TGCGCCAGCAGCTTGCCCGGACTAGCGGGGAGCTACGAGCAGTACTTC.